This T cell receptor beta chain is drawn from a study of CXCR3-negative and CXCR3-positive naive CD8 T cells. Overall study findings and caveats: Relative to CXCR3-negative naive cells, CXCR3-positive naive cells had more hydrophobic TRB CDR3s. Both naive subsets showed comparably high diversity, and memory CD8+ cells showed much lower diversity. Fresh PBMCs were used in most assays, and CXCR3 expression partially decreased after cryopreservation. Naive cells used TRBV-TRBJ genes in much the same way whether CXCR3-negative or CXCR3-positive; memory cells did not.

Libraries of TRB cDNA were made by 5' RACE and carried UMIs. For each CDR3 protein, TCRdb gives one entry from its re-call of the 5' RACE reads, without DNA. The specimen's table records about 56,000 distinct CDR3 sequences. Every CD8+ T cell subset underwent triplicate sorting at roughly 300,000 cells apiece. Note on this clonotype: Its antigen is undetermined.

The sample taken for sequencing was naive CXCR3+ CD8+ T cells from blood. Subset noted: CD45RO-CCR7+CD27+CD95- naive CD8+ T cells expressing CXCR3 (TNR3+). The sequence was obtained from a human donor in good health. Some clones in this sample may be carry-over from other donors' samples.

This CDR3 is CASSPPDNQPQHF. The chain joins TRBV18 to TRBJ1-5. The CDR3 runs 13 residues. Germline V gene data show CDR1 as KGHSH and CDR2 as LQKENI.